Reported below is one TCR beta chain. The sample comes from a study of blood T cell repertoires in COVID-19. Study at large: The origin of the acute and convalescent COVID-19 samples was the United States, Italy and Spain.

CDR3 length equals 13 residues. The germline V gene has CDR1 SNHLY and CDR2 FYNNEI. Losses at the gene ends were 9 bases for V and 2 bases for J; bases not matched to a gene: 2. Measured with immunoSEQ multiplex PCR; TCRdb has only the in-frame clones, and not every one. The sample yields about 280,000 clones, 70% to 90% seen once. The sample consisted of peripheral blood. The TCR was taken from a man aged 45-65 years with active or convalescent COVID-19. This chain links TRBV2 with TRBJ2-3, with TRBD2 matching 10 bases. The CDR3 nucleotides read TGTGCCAGTCTAGCGGGAGCCACAGATACGCAGTATTTT. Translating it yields CASLAGATDTQYF.